This TCR beta chain was captured in a study of T cell responses to AZD1222 COVID-19 vaccine. Assay used: immunoSEQ multiplex PCR; TCRdb lists only in-frame clones, some missing. Here the sample spans about 150,000 clones, about nine tenths being singletons. Of note for this clone: Antigen: not known. Other DNA sequences of this sample code for an identical CDR3.

The trim removed 1 base at V and 3 bases at J, leaving 3 bases unmatched. Germline CDR1 reads LGHNA; CDR2 reads YSLEER. CDR3 length: 15 residues. Findings of the study overall: Donors in the cohort were predominantly white British and more often female, and clonal diversity was possibly underestimated.

This clonotype was sampled from an adult who received the AZD1222 COVID-19 vaccine. Source: peripheral blood, taken 28 days after the second AZD1222 dose. The chain combines TRBV4-3 with TRBJ2-1, with 7 bases that match TRBD2. CDR3 sequence (DNA): TGCGCCAGCAGCCAAGTGCTAGCGGACTACAATGAGCAGTTCTTC. Protein: CASSQVLADYNEQFF.